The table lists the clone carrying this TCR beta chain with many counts. The data were obtained in a study of blood T cells in healthy people across ages. Looking at the study overall: Every two T cells gave about one barcoded beta molecule via template switching.

Trimming removed 3 bases from V and 3 bases from J; junction bases left unmatched: 4. This CDR3 has 16 residues. CDR1 and CDR2 from the germline V gene are SGHRS and YFSETQ. Primers used in a second PCR of roughly 6 to 11 cycles were a sample-barcoded 5' primer and a J-beta primer mix. TCRdb processed the 5' RACE reads anew with MiXCR; each CDR3 protein has one entry. This sample has some 790,000 distinct CDR3 sequences, with under 30% found just once. Sequenced material: blood. This TCR was recovered from a woman aged 80 or older in good health. This chain connects TRBV5-1 to TRBJ2-1; 12 bases align to TRBD2. The CDR3 loop reads CASSSSGGAVYNEQFF. The CDR3 DNA follows: TGCGCCAGCAGCTCTAGCGGGGGGGCAGTCTACAATGAGCAGTTCTTC.